One sample yielded the 15 T cell receptor beta chains listed below, sequenced in a study of T cell responses to AZD1222 COVID-19 vaccine. Data came from immunoSEQ multiplex PCR; TCRdb stores just in-frame clones and leaves some out. Among roughly 77,000 clones listed, 92% were seen once. Sample: peripheral blood, taken 28 days after the second AZD1222 dose. All receptors come from an adult who received the AZD1222 COVID-19 vaccine.

The J gene is TRBJ2-7, the V gene TRBV25-1; 8 bases are shared with TRBD2. Germline values: CDR1 MGHDK, CDR2 SYGVNS. This CDR3 is 15 amino acids long. The junction had 8 bases not matched to a gene; V was cut back by 6 bases and J by 1 base. CDR3 sequence: CASRKSGRNSYEQYF. The CDR3 DNA reads TGTGCCAGCAGAAAGAGCGGGAGAAATTCCTACGAGCAGTACTTC.

V gene TRBV6-5 combines with J gene TRBJ2-7, with D unclear. Germline V lookup: CDR1 MNHEY, CDR2 SVGAGI. The CDR3 sequence is 12 residues long. Deletions cut 10 bases from V and 2 bases from J, with 12 bases between. The CDR3 sequence: CATNTVAYEQYF. The CDR3 nucleotides are TGTGCCACCAACACCGTAGCCTACGAGCAGTACTTC.

The chain employs TRBV5-1 and TRBJ2-3; 8 bases line up with TRBD2. V dropped 5 bases and J dropped 0; count of bases not matched to a gene: 5. CDR1 is SGHRS and CDR2 is YFSETQ in the germline V gene. This CDR3 has 15 amino acids. The CDR3 loop reads CASSSLAGSTDTQYF. CDR3 DNA sequence: TGCGCCAGCAGTTCTTTAGCGGGGAGCACAGATACGCAGTATTTT.

The chain combines TRBV6-1 with TRBJ1-2; D may be TRBD1 (6 bases). This CDR3 has 14 amino acids. Germline V CDR1 and CDR2: MNHNS, SASEGT. V was pared by 3 bases and J by 8 bases, with 16 bases between. The CDR3 region has the DNA TGTGCCAGCAGTGATCCCCCAGGGGTTTCCGGCTACACCTTC. Residues: CASSDPPGVSGYTF.

This rearrangement joins TRBV5-4 to TRBJ1-2; a weak D match, TRBD1 (6 bases). This CDR3 comprises 13 residues. V lost 5 bases and J 3 bases, leaving 11 bases between the germline ends. Germline loops: CDR1 SGHNT, CDR2 YYREEE (reference sequence). The chain's CDR3 is CASRPDRHYGYTF. The CDR3 coding sequence is TGTGCCAGCAGGCCGGACAGACACTATGGCTACACCTTC.

The V call is TRBV2, the J call TRBJ2-7; D is unresolved. Germline CDR1 is SNHLY and CDR2 is FYNNEI. The CDR3 has 14 amino acids. Between the trimmed V and J ends, which lost 6 bases and 3 bases, there was a span of 15 bases. The CDR3 region is CASRPSVVVYEQYF. DNA for the CDR3: TGTGCCAGCAGGCCCTCTGTAGTGGTCTACGAGCAGTACTTC.

V usage is TRBV7-2 and J usage is TRBJ2-1; the match to TRBD2 covers 11 bases. Germline CDR1 SGHTA, CDR2 FQGNSA. The trim removed 3 bases at V and 5 bases at J, leaving 3 bases unmatched. This CDR3 comprises 15 residues. The CDR3 coding sequence is TGTGCCAGCAGCTTGACTAGCGGGAAGAACAATGAGCAGTTCTTC. The encoded protein is CASSLTSGKNNEQFF.

The chain carries TRBV7-8 and TRBJ2-7, with 10 bases aligning to TRBD2. V dropped 4 bases and J dropped 2; count of bases not matched to a gene: 8. CDR3 length: 16 residues. CDR1 and CDR2 (germline): SGHVS, FQNEAQ. In nucleotides, the CDR3 is TGTGCCAGCAGCTCCTATTTAGCGGGAGGACCCTACGAGCAGTACTTC. It encodes CASSSYLAGGPYEQYF.

The J gene is TRBJ1-1, the V gene TRBV7-6; D unresolved. The CDR3 spans 17 residues. Germline V gene sequence: CDR1 SGHVS, CDR2 FNYEAQ. The V end lost 0 bases, the J end lost 0 bases, and 14 bases lay between the germline ends. The CDR3 protein is CASSLAKLDLMNTEAFF. The CDR3, as DNA: TGTGCCAGCAGCTTAGCCAAACTGGACTTGATGAACACTGAAGCTTTCTTT.

The chain employs TRBV5-6 and TRBJ2-7, with 8 positions matching TRBD2. Germline V lookup: CDR1 SGHDT, CDR2 YYEEEE. The CDR3 contains 15 residues. V lost 4 bases to trimming and J lost 2 bases; unmatched junction nucleotides: 8. The CDR3 DNA is TGTGCCAGCAGCCCCGGGGGGGAGGGTACCTACGAGCAGTACTTC. Its protein product is CASSPGGEGTYEQYF.

The chain combines TRBV6-4 with TRBJ2-1, with D possibly matching TRBD2 (5 bases). The V gene lost 3 bases and the J gene lost 5 bases, with 8 bases spanning the gap. This CDR3 comprises 13 residues. Per germline, CDR1 MRHNA and CDR2 SNTAGT. This CDR3 is CASSESGNNEQFF. DNA for the CDR3: TGTGCCAGCAGTGAGTCGGGGAACAATGAGCAGTTCTTC.

The chain carries TRBV21-1 and TRBJ1-5. TRBV21-1 counts as a pseudogene. The CDR3 is made up of 14 amino acids. The CDR3, as DNA: TGTGCCAGCAGCCCTCGGAGGGAGGGTCAGCCCCAGCATTTT. Protein: CASSPRREGQPQHF.

This chain connects TRBV30 to TRBJ1-5, with D uncertain. This CDR3 has 12 residues. The V end was cut by 2 bases, the J end by 10 bases, with 12 bases between. Germline values: CDR1 GTSNPN, CDR2 SVGIG (reference sequence). CDR3 in amino acids: CAWSLGSGPQHF. CDR3 sequence (DNA): TGTGCCTGGAGTCTCGGGTCCGGCCCCCAGCATTTT.

The chain couples TRBV10-1 to TRBJ1-1, with a weak D call TRBD1 (6 bases). Germline V gives CDR1 WNHNN, CDR2 SYGVQD (reference sequence). The V end was cut by 8 bases, the J end by 3 bases, with 19 bases between. The CDR3 spans 15 residues. CDR3 protein: CASDTRNREDTEAFF. The DNA of the CDR3 is TGCGCCAGCGACACAAGGAACAGGGAAGACACTGAAGCTTTCTTT.

This chain connects TRBV18 to TRBJ1-5; D uncertain. Germline loops: CDR1 KGHSH, CDR2 LQKENI. CDR3 length equals 17 residues. V lost 6 bases and J lost 0, with 18 bases in between. Here the CDR3 reads CASSADLDGYSNQPQHF. CDR3 coding DNA: TGTGCCAGCTCGGCCGATCTCGACGGATATAGCAATCAGCCCCAGCATTTT.